The next 5 T cell receptor beta chains were all read from a single sample in a study of shared clonotypes between healthy human individuals. Generated by immunoSEQ multiplex PCR, the TCRdb table keeps only in-frame clones and is missing some. The data contain 550,000 to 850,000 clones, around two thirds of them singletons. The sequencing input was memory CD4+ T cells sorted from blood. Subset noted: CD45RA-negative fraction. The receptor set was obtained from a woman in her thirties in good health.

The genes are TRBV25-1 and TRBJ1-2; 8 bases line up with TRBD1. Germline lookup yields CDR1 MGHDK and CDR2 SYGVNS. The V segment lost 2 bases and the J segment 5 bases; nucleotides outside the gene matches: 10. CDR3 size: 16 residues. The CDR3 protein is CASSEGWTGSVYGYTF. CDR3 DNA: TGTGCCAGCAGTGAAGGCTGGACAGGGTCGGTATATGGCTACACCTTC.

The V gene is TRBV5-5, the J gene TRBJ1-4; 10 nucleotides align to TRBD1. CDR3 length: 16 residues. Germline loops: CDR1 SGHKS, CDR2 YYEKEE (reference sequence). Trimming cost V 5 bases and J 4 bases; bases outside gene matches: 8. In DNA, the CDR3 is TGTGCCAGCAGTTCGTTTGGGACAGGGGTTAATGAAAAACTGTTTTTT. It translates to CASSSFGTGVNEKLFF.

This clone was recorded many times. The gene calls are TRBV2 and TRBJ2-5; D gene unclear. This CDR3 has 13 amino acids. The ends were cut back, 1 base at V and 7 bases at J, with 10 bases in the middle. Germline lookup yields CDR1 SNHLY and CDR2 FYNNEI. In DNA, the CDR3 is TGTGCCAGCAGTGAAGAACAGACGGCGACCCAGTACTTC. It encodes CASSEEQTATQYF.

The V gene is TRBV14, the J gene TRBJ2-6; 12 bases are shared with TRBD2. V lost 0 bases to trimming and J lost 1 base; unmatched junction nucleotides: 7. Germline-derived CDR1 and CDR2 are SGHDN and FVKESK. This CDR3 is built from 20 residues. The CDR3 region has the DNA TGTGCCAGCAGCCAAGAACGACTAGCGGGGGACATTTCTGGGGCCAACGTCCTGACTTTC. This sequence encodes CASSQERLAGDISGANVLTF.

This clone was recorded once. The J gene is TRBJ1-1, the V gene TRBV10-1, with no clear D. Looked up from germline, CDR1 is WNHNN and CDR2 is SYGVQD (reference sequence). V lost 6 bases, J lost 2 bases, and 10 bases lay in between. This CDR3 spans 13 amino acids. CDR3 bases: TGCGCCAGCAGGCCTACAGTTAACACTGAAGCTTTCTTT. Protein: CASRPTVNTEAFF.